The 15 T cell receptor beta chains listed next were all sequenced from one sample in a study of blood T cells in healthy people across ages. A J-beta primer mix and a sample-barcoded 5' primer were used in a second PCR of roughly 6 to 11 cycles. Using its own MiXCR run on the 5' RACE reads, TCRdb lists one record per CDR3 protein. This table has 550,000 to 800,000 distinct CDR3 sequences, approximately 21% appearing once. The material sequenced was blood. These receptors came from a man between 65 and 85 years old in good health.

This clonotype was observed a few times. The chain links TRBV9 to TRBJ1-1; perhaps TRBD1 as D (5 bases). The germline V and J ends were trimmed by 0 bases and 1 base, with 7 bases remaining between them. The CDR3 is 14 amino acids. Germline-derived CDR1 and CDR2 are SGDLS and YYNGEE. In DNA form, the CDR3 reads TGTGCCAGCAGCGTAGGTGACAGGAACACTGAAGCTTTCTTT. Translation: CASSVGDRNTEAFF. Supplemented by reference TRBV9 and TRBJ1-1, the full variable domain reads DSGVTQTPKHLITATGQRVTLRCSPRSGDLSVYWYQQSLDQGLQFLIQYYNGEERAKGNILERFSAQQFPDLHSELNLSSLELGDSALYFCASSVGDRNTEAFFGQGTRLTVV.

This clonotype appeared a few times. V usage is TRBV12-3 or TRBV12-4 and J usage is TRBJ2-2; D possibly corresponds to TRBD2 (5 bases). The CDR3 has 16 residues. V lost 6 bases and J lost 4, with 18 bases in between. The CDR3, as DNA: TGTGCCAGCAGCACCACCGGAGGCGCGGCCACCGGGGAGCTGTTTTTT. Amino acids: CASSTTGGAATGELFF.

The chain couples TRBV29-1 to TRBJ2-7, with D possibly matching TRBD1 (5 bases). In germline, CDR1 is SQVTM, CDR2 ANQGSEA. V gave up 4 bases and J gave up 3 bases, with 16 bases separating them. The CDR3 is 14 residues long. This CDR3 is CSVAHGAGNYEQYF. CDR3 nucleotide sequence: TGCAGCGTTGCCCATGGGGCAGGGAACTACGAGCAGTACTTC.

The chain's CDR3 is CASSLWAGTDTQYF. CDR3 bases: TGTGCCAGCAGCTTATGGGCGGGCACAGATACGCAGTATTTT. The V gene is TRBV7-8, the J gene TRBJ2-3; D remains unclear. The V end was cut by 2 bases, the J end by 1 base, with 7 bases between. CDR3 length equals 14 residues. Germline V gene sequence: CDR1 SGHVS, CDR2 FQNEAQ.

The chain carries TRBV6-2 or TRBV6-3 and TRBJ2-2, with unresolved D. Germline V lookup: CDR1 MNHEY, CDR2 SVGEGT. The CDR3 totals 13 residues. V was shortened by 5 bases and J by 1 base, with 5 bases between the two germline ends. CDR3: CASSQQNTGELFF. CDR3 sequence (DNA): TGTGCCAGCAGTCAACAGAACACCGGGGAGCTGTTTTTT.

The V call is TRBV6-1, the J call TRBJ1-5; 9 bases map to TRBD1. The CDR3 contains 12 residues. V lost 10 bases to trimming and J lost 7 bases; unmatched junction nucleotides: 5. CDR1 MNHNS and CDR2 SASEGT come from the germline V gene. CDR3 nucleotide sequence: TGTGCCACCTCGACAGGGGGACAGCCCCAGCATTTT. This encodes CATSTGGQPQHF.

This clonotype was seen a handful of times. The V and J genes are TRBV5-1 and TRBJ2-5, with 8 bases aligning to TRBD2. The CDR3 contains 14 residues. Germline assignment: CDR1 SGHRS and CDR2 YFSETQ. With V trimmed by 3 bases and J by 1 base, 2 bases remained unmatched. In DNA, the CDR3 is TGCGCCAGCAGCTCCGGGGGGGTCCAAGAGACCCAGTACTTC. Protein sequence: CASSSGGVQETQYF.

Details on this clonotype: The junction departs from the called germline gene at one end, perhaps through a read error. The V call is TRBV7-2, the J call TRBJ2-2; D perhaps matches TRBD1 (5 bases). This CDR3 is built from 16 residues. Germline CDR1 and CDR2: SGHTA and FQGNSA. CDR3 in amino acids: CAGSFRTIANTGELFF. The CDR3 bases are TGTGCCGGCAGCTTTAGGACAATCGCGAACACCGGGGAGCTGTTTTTT.

This clonotype has at least ten counts. This chain joins TRBV5-1 and TRBJ2-7, with D possibly matching TRBD2 (6 bases). The V gene's germline CDR1 is SGHRS and CDR2 YFSETQ. The ends were cut back, 1 base at V and 1 base at J, with 12 bases in the middle. The CDR3 totals 15 residues. In nucleotides, the CDR3 is TGCGCCAGCAGCTTGTCGGCGGGGCCTTCCTACGAGCAGTACTTC. Its protein is CASSLSAGPSYEQYF.

This clonotype was detected a few times. The gene calls are TRBV28 and TRBJ1-4; no definite D call. Looked up from germline, CDR1 is MDHEN and CDR2 is SYDVKM. There are 16 residues in the CDR3. V was trimmed by 3 bases and J by 0 bases, leaving 11 bases between them. The chain's CDR3 is CASSFPGDPTNEKLFF. In nucleotides, the CDR3 is TGTGCCAGCAGTTTCCCAGGAGACCCAACTAATGAAAAACTGTTTTTT.

This clonotype was seen only a few times. The chain links TRBV7-2 to TRBJ2-5, with TRBD2 matching 13 bases. J lost 6 bases, V lost 1 base, and 5 bases had no gene match. The CDR3 has 16 residues. Germline loops: CDR1 SGHTA, CDR2 FQGNSA. The CDR3 here is CASSLGTSGRGKTQYF. Written as DNA, the CDR3 is TGTGCCAGCAGCTTAGGGACTAGCGGGAGAGGAAAGACCCAGTACTTC.

J is TRBJ1-6 and V is TRBV12-3 or TRBV12-4; 8 bases match TRBD1. The trim removed 5 bases at V and 16 bases at J, leaving 16 bases unmatched. This CDR3 spans 15 amino acids. CDR3 residues: CASSQDSGTGSSLHF. CDR3 DNA: TGTGCCAGCAGTCAAGATTCCGGGACAGGCTCATCACTCCACTTT.

A few counts support this clonotype. V gene TRBV12-3 or TRBV12-4 combines with J gene TRBJ2-5; 9 bases agree with TRBD2. The CDR3 totals 13 residues. Germline trimming cut 6 bases from V and 5 bases from J; bases unmatched to any gene: 4. The CDR3 is CASRPSGIETQYF. CDR3 bases: TGTGCCAGCAGGCCTAGCGGGATCGAGACCCAGTACTTC.

The J gene is TRBJ2-7, the V gene TRBV28, with D perhaps TRBD2 (6 bases). V lost 5 bases and J 1 base, leaving 12 bases between the germline ends. CDR1 MDHEN and CDR2 SYDVKM come from the germline V gene. The CDR3 consists of 14 residues. The CDR3 DNA sequence: TGTGCCAGCAGTATATTGGGGGGTTCCTACGAGCAGTACTTC. This gives the protein CASSILGGSYEQYF.

The rearrangement joins TRBV12-3 or TRBV12-4 to TRBJ2-3; tentative D call: TRBD2 (6 bases). The CDR3 spans 16 residues. Trimming stripped 5 bases from V and 2 bases from J, with 17 bases between. The CDR3 here is CASSAYSGGVTDTQYF. The CDR3 nucleotides are TGTGCCAGCAGTGCGTACAGCGGAGGGGTCACAGATACGCAGTATTTT.